The present entry profiles one T cell receptor (beta chain) with its context. No antigen is known for it. The data are from a study of OX40 agonist ivuxolimab in advanced cancers. General study points: In the 0.1 to 3.0 mg/kg range, CD4+ and CD8+ blood T cells had expanded clonally by week 6. CD8+ T cells averaged more expanded clones than CD4+.

TCRdb's table, derived via immunoSEQ multiplex PCR, lists solely in-frame clones and lacks some. The sample includes tens of thousands of clones, about 88% seen only once; the top ten take roughly 4%. This specimen was CD4+ or CD8+ T cells sorted from blood, taken in a trial of the OX40 agonist ivuxolimab. The sequence was obtained from an adult with an advanced solid tumor such as melanoma, head and neck, liver or kidney cancer.

CDR3 protein: CASSPGTGDSSYEQYF. CDR3 bases: TGTGCCAGTAGCCCGGGGACGGGGGACTCCTCCTACGAGCAGTACTTC. The chain joins TRBV19 to TRBJ2-7; possible D gene TRBD2, 6 bases. The CDR3 loop spans 16 amino acids. In germline, CDR1 is LNHDA, CDR2 SQIVND (reference sequence). The V end lost 6 bases, the J end lost 0 bases, and 18 bases lay between the germline ends.